The 18 T cell receptor beta chains below all came from one sample that was sequenced in a study of blood T cell repertoires in COVID-19. Generated by immunoSEQ multiplex PCR, the TCRdb table keeps only in-frame clones and is missing some. The sample holds a few hundred thousand clones, 70% to 85% seen once. Material for sequencing was peripheral blood. The receptors here all came from a woman aged 40 to 50 who had recovered from COVID-19.

The chain recombines TRBV13 with TRBJ1-4, with D hard to call. The CDR3 length is 16 residues. Looked up from germline, CDR1 is PRHDT and CDR2 is FYEKMQ (reference sequence). Trimming stripped 5 bases from V and 4 bases from J, with 17 bases between. CDR3 sequence (DNA): TGTGCCAGCAGCCCCGGCCGGGTAAATGGTAATGAAAAACTGTTTTTT. Translating gives CASSPGRVNGNEKLFF. Full variable domain (remainder filled in from reference TRBV13 and TRBJ1-4): AAGVIQSPRHLIKEKRETATLKCYPIPRHDTVYWYQQGPGQDPQFLISFYEKMQSDKGSIPDRFSAQQFSDYHSELNMSSLELGDSALYFCASSPGRVNGNEKLFFGSGTQLSVL.

The rearrangement joins TRBV5-1 to TRBJ2-5; 9 bases agree with TRBD2. J gave up 4 bases and V 0 bases, and 4 bases lay outside the gene matches. The CDR3 totals 15 residues. The V gene's germline CDR1 is SGHRS and CDR2 YFSETQ. The CDR3 DNA is TGCGCCAGCAGCTTGGAAGCGGGGGGTGGAGAGACCCAGTACTTC. This codes for CASSLEAGGGETQYF.

As to this clone: Additional DNA sequences in this sample encode the identical CDR3. This sequence joins TRBV7-2 and TRBJ2-7, with a tentative D call TRBD2 (6 bases). The V gene lost 0 bases and the J gene lost 0 bases, with 9 bases spanning the gap. The CDR3 sequence is 15 residues long. Germline CDR1 reads SGHTA; CDR2 reads FQGNSA. The chain's CDR3 is CASSLAGGSSYEQYF. CDR3 sequence (DNA): TGTGCCAGCAGCTTAGCGGGGGGTTCCTCCTACGAGCAGTACTTC.

The rearrangement links TRBV7-9 to TRBJ1-5; D remains ambiguous. CDR1 is SEHNR, CDR2 FQNEAQ, per germline (reference sequence). This CDR3 contains 15 residues. V lost 5 bases and J 0 bases, leaving 11 bases between the germline ends. Here the CDR3 reads CASSPSGSSNQPQHF. The CDR3 DNA reads as TGTGCCAGCAGCCCAAGTGGGAGTAGCAATCAGCCCCAGCATTTT.

The V call is TRBV7-3, the J call TRBJ2-5; TRBD2 aligns across 10 bases. Germline loops: CDR1 SGHTA, CDR2 FQGTGA. The CDR3 covers 15 residues. Germline trimming cut 4 bases from V and 5 bases from J; bases unmatched to any gene: 7. CDR3: CASSYSGGAFETQYF. The CDR3 coding sequence is TGTGCCAGCAGCTACAGCGGGGGGGCCTTTGAGACCCAGTACTTC.

This rearrangement joins TRBV5-4 to TRBJ2-3, with 12 bases fitting TRBD2. There are 14 residues in the CDR3. Germline CDR1 is SGHNT and CDR2 is YYREEE (reference sequence). Unmatched junction bases numbered 1, after V lost 4 bases and J lost 4 bases. The CDR3 bases are TGTGCCAGCAGCCCTAGCGGGGGGGCAGATACGCAGTATTTT. Residues: CASSPSGGADTQYF. The variable domain in full, completed from reference TRBV5-4 and TRBJ2-3, reads ETGVTQSPTHLIKTRGQQVTLRCSSQSGHNTVSWYQQALGQGPQFIFQYYREEENGRGNFPPRFSGLQFPNYSSELNVNALELDDSALYLCASSPSGGADTQYFGPGTRLTVL.

The chain links TRBV3-1 (or the pseudogene TRBV3-2) to TRBJ1-6; 9 bases map to TRBD1. The CDR3 runs to 14 residues. Germline CDR1 reads LGHDT; CDR2 reads YNNKEL (reference sequence). V lost 5 bases and J lost 8; bases outside the gene matches: 4. The CDR3 spells CASSFRDRDSPLHF. The CDR3 DNA is TGTGCCAGCAGCTTTCGGGACAGGGATTCACCCCTCCACTTT.

This sequence joins TRBV3-1 (or the pseudogene TRBV3-2) and TRBJ1-3; tentatively, D is TRBD1 (5 bases). Per germline, CDR1 LGHDT and CDR2 YNNKEL (reference sequence). The CDR3 sequence is 15 residues long. V lost 6 bases, J lost 0 bases, and 12 bases lay in between. The CDR3 sequence: CASRAQGLSGNTIYF. The CDR3 DNA follows: TGTGCCAGCAGGGCTCAGGGCCTCTCTGGAAACACCATATATTTT.

The rearrangement uses TRBV2 and TRBJ1-1; D might be TRBD1 (5 bases). The CDR3 covers 14 residues. The V end lost 7 bases, the J end lost 1 base, and 13 bases lay between the germline ends. Germline CDR1 SNHLY, CDR2 FYNNEI. The CDR3 is CASITGGGNTEAFF. The CDR3 region has the DNA TGTGCCAGCATAACCGGCGGGGGGAACACTGAAGCTTTCTTT.

The V and J genes are TRBV18 and TRBJ1-1, with 7 bases fitting TRBD1. Germline V gene sequence: CDR1 KGHSH, CDR2 LQKENI. The length of the CDR3 is 14 residues. The ends lost 3 bases at V and 8 bases at J; junction bases unmatched: 9. The CDR3 region is CASSPLRQGEEAFF. The CDR3 DNA reads TGTGCCAGCTCACCCTTACGACAGGGAGAAGAAGCTTTCTTT.

The count of this clone is one. The chain has TRBV2 and TRBJ2-7; 7 nucleotides align to TRBD1. CDR3 length: 14 residues. V trimming: 5 bases; J trimming: 3 bases; junction bases outside the gene matches: 7. The V gene's germline CDR1 is SNHLY and CDR2 FYNNEI. The CDR3 region has the DNA TGTGCCAGCAGTTCGGGACAGACTGTCTACGAGCAGTACTTC. Translated: CASSSGQTVYEQYF.

This clone was counted once. CDR3 region: CATSRRAGGLETQYF. In DNA, the CDR3 is TGTGCCACCAGCAGACGGGCGGGGGGGCTGGAGACCCAGTACTTC. The chain uses TRBV15 and TRBJ2-5; 9 bases are shared with TRBD2. This CDR3 comprises 15 residues. Germline values: CDR1 LNHNV, CDR2 YYDKDF (reference sequence). Trimming at V came to 2 bases and at J to 5 bases, leaving 6 bases not matched to a gene. Using reference TRBV15 and TRBJ2-5 for the parts outside the CDR3, the full variable domain is DAMVIQNPRYQVTQFGKPVTLSCSQTLNHNVMYWYQQKSSQAPKLLFHYYDKDFNNEADTPDNFQSRRPNTSFCFLDIRSPGLGDTAMYLCATSRRAGGLETQYFGPGTRLLVL.

CDR3: CSVEGGVEQYF. The CDR3 DNA is TGCAGCGTTGAAGGTGGAGTCGAGCAGTACTTC. The chain combines TRBV29-1 with TRBJ2-7, with D uncertain. Germline loops: CDR1 SQVTM, CDR2 ANQGSEA. V was cut by 1 base and J by 6 bases, with 7 bases left in between. The CDR3 spans 11 residues.

The CDR3 spells CASSRMGQPETYGYTF. CDR3 sequence (DNA): TGTGCCAGCTCAAGGATGGGACAGCCGGAAACCTATGGCTACACCTTC. The chain carries TRBV18 and TRBJ1-2; 7 bases agree with TRBD1. Germline V gene sequence: CDR1 KGHSH, CDR2 LQKENI. The V gene end was trimmed by 5 bases and the J gene end by 4 bases; junction bases not matched to a gene: 13. The CDR3 spans 16 residues.

This clone was detected only once. The chain carries TRBV19 and TRBJ2-3, with TRBD2 as a possible D gene (5 bases). Looked up from germline, CDR1 is LNHDA and CDR2 is SQIVND (reference sequence). The V end was cut by 5 bases, the J end by 6 bases, with 12 bases between. The CDR3 loop spans 13 amino acids. CDR3 DNA sequence: TGTGCCAGTAGTCCGGGAACACGGGATACGCAGTATTTT. It translates to CASSPGTRDTQYF.

J is TRBJ2-2 and V is TRBV28; D gene unclear. The CDR3 runs 14 residues. V lost 5 bases and J lost 2, with 9 bases in between. In germline, CDR1 is MDHEN, CDR2 SYDVKM. In nucleotides, the CDR3 is TGTGCCAGCAGTATATCCAGAAACACCGGGGAGCTGTTTTTT. Protein: CASSISRNTGELFF.

V and J are TRBV7-2 and TRBJ2-1; 12 bases are a match to TRBD2. J gave up 7 bases and V 4 bases, and 8 bases lay outside the gene matches. CDR1 and CDR2 (germline): SGHTA, FQGNSA. CDR3 length: 16 residues. For the CDR3, the DNA is TGTGCCAGCAGCTCTTCTAGCGGGGGGGCCGGGAATGAGCAGTTCTTC. Translation gives CASSSSSGGAGNEQFF.

The chain recombines TRBV18 with TRBJ2-3, with D possibly being TRBD1 (5 bases). V lost 3 bases and J lost 2, with 15 bases in between. Looked up from germline, CDR1 is KGHSH and CDR2 is LQKENI. The CDR3 spans 16 residues. CDR3 region: CASSPPTEATTDTQYF. The CDR3 DNA sequence: TGTGCCAGCTCACCGCCGACAGAAGCTACCACAGATACGCAGTATTTT.